The 24 T cell receptor beta chains in this list originate from one sample, sequenced in a study of Graves' ophthalmopathy and Graves' hyperthyroidism. CDR3 regions of TCR beta were amplified from RNA transcripts. The workflow started with a first-round RT-PCR run with HTBI primers and then moved on to a second-round multiplex PCR. TCRdb reprocessed the multiplex PCR reads via MiXCR and lists one record per CDR3 protein. The sample lists 360,000 or so distinct CDR3 sequences, about 17% seen once, with 1.6% in the top ten. Sequenced sample: peripheral blood. The source of these receptors is a young woman with Graves' ophthalmopathy.

Many counts were recorded for this clonotype. This chain connects TRBV6-2 or TRBV6-3 to TRBJ1-5, with D tentatively TRBD1 (5 bases). The CDR3 covers 16 residues. Germline CDR1 is MNHEY and CDR2 is SVGEGT. V gave up 8 bases and J gave up 6 bases, with 23 bases separating them. Here the CDR3 reads CASDFISTGPSQPQHF. The CDR3 DNA reads as TGTGCCAGCGACTTTATCTCCACGGGACCGAGTCAGCCCCAGCATTTT.

This clonotype was counted at least ten times. The DNA for the CDR3 is TGTGCCAGCACCAAAAACTTGGAGAATTCACCCCTCCACTTT. It translates to CASTKNLENSPLHF. The V and J genes are TRBV6-4 and TRBJ1-6, with D uncertain. This CDR3 has 14 residues. Trimming shortened V by 7 bases and J by 7 bases, and 14 bases separated the two germline ends. Germline assignment: CDR1 MRHNA and CDR2 SNTAGT.

A remark on this clonotype: Possible read error: a much larger clone is one base away. This chain connects TRBV29-1 to TRBJ2-4, with D possibly being TRBD2 (5 bases). V dropped 6 bases and J dropped 16 bases, with 19 bases sitting between them. This CDR3 spans 11 amino acids. The germline V gene has CDR1 SQVTM and CDR2 ANQGSEA. The CDR3 sequence: CSVTTRASRYF. CDR3 in DNA: TGCAGCGTGACAACTAGAGCGAGTCGCTACTTC.

The V and J genes are TRBV12-3 or TRBV12-4 and TRBJ1-2; no firm D call. Trimming took 2 bases from V and 4 from J, leaving 8 bases between them. The CDR3 has 13 amino acids. The chain's CDR3 is CASSLTHSYGYTF. In DNA, the CDR3 is TGTGCCAGCAGTTTAACCCACAGCTATGGCTACACCTTC.

This clonotype was observed many times. The chain couples TRBV19 to TRBJ2-7; D is possibly TRBD1 (6 bases). V lost 1 base and J lost 5, with 15 bases in between. This CDR3 has 15 amino acids. CDR1 is LNHDA and CDR2 is SQIVND in the germline V gene (reference sequence). CDR3 amino acids: CASSIGQDRRNEQYF. The CDR3 DNA reads TGTGCCAGTAGTATAGGACAGGACAGAAGGAACGAGCAGTACTTC.

This clonotype was seen many times. V and J are TRBV19 and TRBJ2-5; possible D gene TRBD1, 6 bases. Trimming removed 5 bases from V and 13 bases from J, with 20 bases in between. The CDR3 contains 13 residues. Germline V gene lookup returns CDR1 LNHDA and CDR2 SQIVND (reference sequence). This CDR3 is CASSFGTPVRPYF. Written as DNA, the CDR3 is TGTGCCAGTAGTTTCGGGACACCCGTGAGGCCGTACTTC.

This clonotype was detected many times. This chain links TRBV7-2 with TRBJ1-2; D is unclear. V lost 8 bases, J lost 2 bases, and 12 bases lay in between. The CDR3 is 13 amino acids. CDR1 and CDR2 from the germline V gene are SGHTA and FQGNSA. CDR3: CASSSPHNYGYTF. The DNA of the CDR3 is TGTGCCAGCTCTAGCCCACACAACTATGGCTACACCTTC.

The table lists this clonotype with many counts. This chain connects TRBV28 to TRBJ1-3, with D maybe TRBD1 (6 bases). There are 14 residues in the CDR3. V lost 6 bases and J 4 bases, leaving 13 bases between the germline ends. CDR1 is MDHEN, CDR2 SYDVKM, per germline. The CDR3 protein is CASRAGTPGNTIYF. CDR3 DNA sequence: TGTGCCAGCAGGGCCGGGACACCAGGAAACACCATATATTTT.

This sequence joins TRBV2 and TRBJ1-1; D not resolved. The V and J ends lost 7 bases and 4 bases respectively, with 13 bases between them. This CDR3 is built from 13 residues. The germline V gene has CDR1 SNHLY and CDR2 FYNNEI. CDR3 region: CASNPGQSTEAFF. CDR3 sequence (DNA): TGTGCCAGCAACCCAGGCCAAAGCACTGAAGCTTTCTTT.

The rearrangement links TRBV15 to TRBJ2-7; D is perhaps TRBD2 (6 bases). V lost 0 bases to trimming and J lost 3 bases, with 9 bases between them. Germline assignment: CDR1 LNHNV and CDR2 YYDKDF (reference sequence). The CDR3 sequence is 14 residues long. The CDR3 is CATSRDMGGYEQYF. In DNA form, the CDR3 reads TGTGCCACCAGCAGAGATATGGGGGGCTACGAGCAGTACTTC.

This clonotype was seen ten or more times. CDR3 nucleotide sequence: TGTGCCAGCTACACAGGTTTCTACTCACCCCTCCACTTT. This gives the protein CASYTGFYSPLHF. The chain recombines TRBV6-1 with TRBJ1-6, with a weak D call TRBD1 (5 bases). This CDR3 region has 13 residues. The V end lost 8 bases, the J end lost 10 bases, and 15 bases lay between the germline ends. Germline CDR1 and CDR2: MNHNS and SASEGT.

This clonotype has ten or more counts. V and J are TRBV7-9 and TRBJ1-2; TRBD1 aligns across 8 bases. The CDR3 extends over 14 amino acids. J lost 5 bases, V lost 4 bases, and 6 bases had no gene match. Germline V gene sequence: CDR1 SEHNR, CDR2 FQNEAQ (reference sequence). The CDR3 nucleotides read TGTGCCAGCAGCTCGACAGGGGCGGCTTATGGCTACACCTTC. It translates to CASSSTGAAYGYTF.

V usage is TRBV7-9 and J usage is TRBJ1-2; D unresolved. This CDR3 has 14 residues. V was cut by 9 bases and J by 4 bases, with 18 bases left in between. Germline CDR1 SEHNR, CDR2 FQNEAQ (reference sequence). CDR3 amino acids: CASTQEVFPYGYTF. The CDR3 region has the DNA TGTGCCAGTACCCAGGAGGTCTTCCCCTATGGCTACACCTTC.

Many counts were recorded for this clonotype. The chain combines TRBV6-5 with TRBJ2-2; D remains ambiguous. V dropped 4 bases and J dropped 1 base, with 7 bases sitting between them. Per the germline V gene, CDR1 is MNHEY and CDR2 is SVGAGI. This CDR3 has 14 residues. The chain's CDR3 is CASSWGRNTGELFF. The CDR3 nucleotides read TGTGCCAGCAGTTGGGGTCGGAACACCGGGGAGCTGTTTTTT.

At least ten counts were recorded for this clonotype. V is TRBV12-3 or TRBV12-4 and J is TRBJ1-1, with D unresolved. Trimming removed 3 bases from V and 9 bases from J, with 17 bases in between. This CDR3 comprises 14 residues. In DNA, the CDR3 is TGTGCCAGCAGTTTTGGCCTGGGCGATGCTAAAGCTTTCTTT. Residues: CASSFGLGDAKAFF.

This clonotype was counted at least ten times. The CDR3 here is CASSVDGVNTIYF. The CDR3, as DNA: TGTGCCAGCAGCGTCGACGGGGTAAACACCATATATTTT. This chain connects TRBV9 to TRBJ1-3; D is uncertain. CDR1 and CDR2 from the germline V gene are SGDLS and YYNGEE. The CDR3 is made up of 13 amino acids. Trimming left V 2 bases short and J 6 bases short, with 9 bases between. Variable domain in full (rest from reference TRBV9 and TRBJ1-3): DSGVTQTPKHLITATGQRVTLRCSPRSGDLSVYWYQQSLDQGLQFLIQYYNGEERAKGNILERFSAQQFPDLHSELNLSSLELGDSALYFCASSVDGVNTIYFGEGSWLTVV.

Many counts were recorded for this clonotype. The rearrangement uses TRBV12-3 or TRBV12-4 and TRBJ2-7; 9 bases line up with TRBD1. With V trimmed by 6 bases and J by 4 bases, 7 bases remained unmatched. The length of the CDR3 is 14 residues. The CDR3 nucleotides are TGTGCCAGCAGAGGACAGGGGTTGGGGTACGAGCAGTACTTC. It encodes CASRGQGLGYEQYF.

V gene TRBV11-2 combines with J gene TRBJ2-5; the D gene is possibly TRBD2 (6 bases). CDR3 length: 16 amino acids. Trimming removed 5 bases at V and 2 bases at J, with 18 bases between. CDR1 is SGHAT and CDR2 is FQNNGV in the germline V gene. The CDR3 DNA follows: TGTGCCAGCAGCCCCCAGGCTTATAGCGGTCAAGAGACCCAGTACTTC. The encoded protein is CASSPQAYSGQETQYF. Together with reference TRBV11-2 and TRBJ2-5, the CDR3 gives the full variable domain: EAGVAQSPRYKIIEKRQSVAFWCNPISGHATLYWYQQILGQGPKLLIQFQNNGVVDDSQLPKDRFSAERLKGVDSTLKIQPAKLEDSAVYLCASSPQAYSGQETQYFGPGTRLLVL.

This clonotype was found many times. V is TRBV5-1 and J is TRBJ1-3; 10 bases agree with TRBD1. From germline, CDR1 is SGHRS and CDR2 YFSETQ. With 4 bases clipped from V and 4 bases from J, the junction kept 5 bases outside the gene matches. The CDR3 runs to 15 residues. For the CDR3, the DNA is TGCGCCAGCAGCATCGGGACAGGGGTAGGAAACACCATATATTTT. Amino acids: CASSIGTGVGNTIYF.

CDR3 nucleotides: TGTGCCAGCAGCTTAACGGTCGAGGGGAATGGCTACACCTTC. As protein: CASSLTVEGNGYTF. This chain connects TRBV7-6 to TRBJ1-2, with D perhaps matching TRBD1 (5 bases). From germline, CDR1 is SGHVS and CDR2 FNYEAQ. The CDR3 runs 14 residues. Deletions cut 2 bases from V and 6 bases from J, with 13 bases between. Using reference TRBV7-6 and TRBJ1-2 for the parts outside the CDR3, the full variable domain is GAGVSQSPRYKVTKRGQDVALRCDPISGHVSLYWYRQALGQGPEFLTYFNYEAQQDKSGLPNDRFSAERPEGSISTLTIQRTEQRDSAMYRCASSLTVEGNGYTFGSGTRLTVV.

This clonotype was counted ten times or more. The chain uses TRBV12-3 or TRBV12-4 and TRBJ1-1, with 8 bases matching TRBD1. V trimming: 0 bases; J trimming: 2 bases; junction bases outside the gene matches: 5. The CDR3 totals 16 residues. CDR3 bases: TGTGCCAGCAGTTTAGCCCCCGGGACAGGAAACACTGAAGCTTTCTTT. Translated: CASSLAPGTGNTEAFF.

There are many counts of this clonotype. This rearrangement joins TRBV6-1 to TRBJ2-2; D is possibly TRBD1 (6 bases). The CDR3 extends over 14 amino acids. V was clipped by 3 bases and J by 6 bases, with 11 bases between them. Per germline, CDR1 MNHNS and CDR2 SASEGT. In DNA form, the CDR3 reads TGTGCCAGCAGTGAGGCACAGGGATCCGGGGAGCTGTTTTTT. This encodes CASSEAQGSGELFF.

This clonotype has at least ten counts. The conserved final phenylalanine or tryptophan is absent from the CDR3, which likely points to a read error. The chain joins TRBV9 to TRBJ2-7; 9 nucleotides line up with TRBD1. The germline gives CDR1 SGDLS, CDR2 YYNGEE. The CDR3 spans 13 residues. Trimming took 1 base from V and 6 from J; bases not matched to a gene: 2. CDR3 loop: CASSVTGGGEQYL. In DNA, the CDR3 is TGTGCCAGCAGCGTAACAGGGGGCGGCGAGCAGTACCTC.

This clonotype was recorded many times. The chain uses TRBV28 and TRBJ1-4; D remains ambiguous. Trimming stripped 8 bases from V and 5 bases from J, with 9 bases between. Germline CDR1 reads MDHEN; CDR2 reads SYDVKM. The CDR3 is 12 amino acids. CDR3 sequence (DNA): TGTGCCAGCCAATCGGGGAATGAAAAACTGTTTTTT. Translation gives CASQSGNEKLFF.